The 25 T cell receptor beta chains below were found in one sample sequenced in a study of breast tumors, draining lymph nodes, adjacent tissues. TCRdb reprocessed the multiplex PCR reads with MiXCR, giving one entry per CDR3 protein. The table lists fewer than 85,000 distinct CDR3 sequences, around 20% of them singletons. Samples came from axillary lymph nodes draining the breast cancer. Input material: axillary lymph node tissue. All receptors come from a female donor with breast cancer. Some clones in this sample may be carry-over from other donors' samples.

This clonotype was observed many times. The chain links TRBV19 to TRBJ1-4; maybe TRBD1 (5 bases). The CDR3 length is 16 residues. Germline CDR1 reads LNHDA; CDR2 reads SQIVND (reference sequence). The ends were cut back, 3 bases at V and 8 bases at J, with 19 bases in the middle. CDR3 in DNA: TGTGCCAGTAGTATCTCGGGACCGCTCCCAGGGGAAAAACTGTTTTTT. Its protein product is CASSISGPLPGEKLFF.

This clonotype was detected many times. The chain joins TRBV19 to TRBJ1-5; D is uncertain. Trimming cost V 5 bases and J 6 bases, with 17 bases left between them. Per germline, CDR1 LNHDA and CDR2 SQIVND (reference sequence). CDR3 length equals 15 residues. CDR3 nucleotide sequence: TGTGCCAGTAGTCGGACCATCACAGCCGGTCAGCCCCAGCATTTT. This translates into CASSRTITAGQPQHF.

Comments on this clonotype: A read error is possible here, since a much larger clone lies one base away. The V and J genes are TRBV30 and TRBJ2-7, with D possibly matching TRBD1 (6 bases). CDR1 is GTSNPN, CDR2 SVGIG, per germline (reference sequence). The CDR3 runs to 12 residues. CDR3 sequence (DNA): TGTGTCTGGAAAGGGGGAAGACACGAGCAGTACTTC. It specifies CVWKGGRHEQYF.

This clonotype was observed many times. CDR3 amino acids: CASRPLGLCTDTQYF. CDR3 in DNA: TGTGCCAGCAGGCCCCTGGGGCTCTGCACAGATACGCAGTATTTT. V and J are TRBV6-4 and TRBJ2-3; D is possibly TRBD1 (5 bases). From germline, CDR1 is MRHNA and CDR2 SNTAGT. Trimming took 6 bases from V and 1 from J, leaving 14 bases between them. This CDR3 is built from 15 residues.

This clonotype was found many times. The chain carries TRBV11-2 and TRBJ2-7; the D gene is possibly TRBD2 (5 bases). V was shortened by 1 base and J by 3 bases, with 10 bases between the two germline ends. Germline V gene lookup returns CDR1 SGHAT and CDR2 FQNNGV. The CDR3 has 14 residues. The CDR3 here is CASSLGAGRYEQYF. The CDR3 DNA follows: TGTGCCAGCAGCTTAGGGGCGGGCCGCTACGAGCAGTACTTC.

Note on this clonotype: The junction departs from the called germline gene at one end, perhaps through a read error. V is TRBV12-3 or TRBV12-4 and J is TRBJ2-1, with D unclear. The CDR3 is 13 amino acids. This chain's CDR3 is CANSFSGDDEQFF. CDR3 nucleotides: TGTGCCAACAGTTTTTCCGGAGACGATGAGCAGTTCTTC.

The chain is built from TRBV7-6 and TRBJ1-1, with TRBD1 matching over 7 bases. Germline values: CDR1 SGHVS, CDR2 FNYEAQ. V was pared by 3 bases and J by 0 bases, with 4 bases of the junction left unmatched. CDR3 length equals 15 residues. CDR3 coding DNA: TGTGCCAGCAGCTTGCCGACAGGGTTGAACACTGAAGCTTTCTTT. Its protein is CASSLPTGLNTEAFF.

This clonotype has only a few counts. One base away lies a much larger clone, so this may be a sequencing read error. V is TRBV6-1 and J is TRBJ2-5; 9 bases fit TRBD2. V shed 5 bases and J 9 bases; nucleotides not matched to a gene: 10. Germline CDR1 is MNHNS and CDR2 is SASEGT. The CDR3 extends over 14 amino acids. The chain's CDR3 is CASSHRTSAGAQYF. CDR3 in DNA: TGTGCCAGCAGTCACCGGACTAGCGCGGGGGCCCAGTACTTC.

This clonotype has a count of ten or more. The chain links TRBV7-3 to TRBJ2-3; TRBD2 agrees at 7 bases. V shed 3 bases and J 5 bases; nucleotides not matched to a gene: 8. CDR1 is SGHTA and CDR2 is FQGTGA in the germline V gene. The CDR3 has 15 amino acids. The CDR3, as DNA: TGTGCCAGCAGCTTCTTCCGGGAGGTCCAAGATACGCAGTATTTT. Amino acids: CASSFFREVQDTQYF.

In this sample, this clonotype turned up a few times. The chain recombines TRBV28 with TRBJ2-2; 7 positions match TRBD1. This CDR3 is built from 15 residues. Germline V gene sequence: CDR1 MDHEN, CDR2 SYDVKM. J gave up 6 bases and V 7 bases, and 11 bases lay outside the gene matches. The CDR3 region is CASIPSAGGPGELFF. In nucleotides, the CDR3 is TGTGCCAGCATCCCCTCGGCAGGGGGTCCCGGGGAGCTGTTTTTT.

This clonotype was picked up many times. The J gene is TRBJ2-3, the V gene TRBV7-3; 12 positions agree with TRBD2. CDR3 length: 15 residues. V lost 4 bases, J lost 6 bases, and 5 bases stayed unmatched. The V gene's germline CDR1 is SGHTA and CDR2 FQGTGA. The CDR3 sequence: CASSSGLAGSDTQYF. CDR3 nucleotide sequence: TGTGCCAGCAGCTCGGGACTAGCGGGCTCCGATACGCAGTATTTT.

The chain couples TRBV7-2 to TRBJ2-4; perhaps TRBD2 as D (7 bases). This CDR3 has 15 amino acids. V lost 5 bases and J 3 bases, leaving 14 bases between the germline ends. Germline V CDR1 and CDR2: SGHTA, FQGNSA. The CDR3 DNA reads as TGTGCCAGCAGCCGGGGAGGGGGGGGCAAAAACATTCAGTACTTC. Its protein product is CASSRGGGGKNIQYF.

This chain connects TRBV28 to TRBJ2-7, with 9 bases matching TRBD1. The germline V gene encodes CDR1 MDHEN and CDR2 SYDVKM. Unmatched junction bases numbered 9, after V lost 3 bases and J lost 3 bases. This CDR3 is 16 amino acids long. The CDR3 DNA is TGTGCCAGCAGTTTTCGTTCCGGGACAGGGAACTACGAGCAGTACTTC. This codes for CASSFRSGTGNYEQYF. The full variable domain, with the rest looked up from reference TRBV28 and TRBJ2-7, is DVKVTQSSRYLVKRTGEKVFLECVQDMDHENMFWYRQDPGLGLRLIYFSYDVKMKEKGDIPEGYSVSREKKERFSLILESASTNQTSMYLCASSFRSGTGNYEQYFGPGTRLTVT.

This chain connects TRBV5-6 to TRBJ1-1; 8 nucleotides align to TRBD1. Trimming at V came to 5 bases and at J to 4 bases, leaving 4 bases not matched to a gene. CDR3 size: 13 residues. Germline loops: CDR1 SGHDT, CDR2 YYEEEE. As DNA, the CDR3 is TGTGCCAGCAGGTCACAGGGGGTCACTGAAGCTTTCTTT. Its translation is CASRSQGVTEAFF. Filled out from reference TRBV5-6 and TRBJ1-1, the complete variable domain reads DAGVTQSPTHLIKTRGQQVTLRCSPKSGHDTVSWYQQALGQGPQFIFQYYEEEERQRGNFPDRFSGHQFPNYSSELNVNALLLGDSALYLCASRSQGVTEAFFGQGTRLTVV.

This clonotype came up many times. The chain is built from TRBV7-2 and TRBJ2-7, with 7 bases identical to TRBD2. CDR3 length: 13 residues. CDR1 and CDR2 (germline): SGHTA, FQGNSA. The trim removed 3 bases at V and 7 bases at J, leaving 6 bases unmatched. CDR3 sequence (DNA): TGTGCCAGCAGCTTGGGCGGGAGCGGGGAGCAGTACTTC. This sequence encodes CASSLGGSGEQYF. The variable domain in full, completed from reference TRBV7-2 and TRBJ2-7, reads GAGVSQSPSNKVTEKGKDVELRCDPISGHTALYWYRQSLGQGLEFLIYFQGNSAPDKSGLPSDRFSAERTGGSVSTLTIQRTQQEDSAVYLCASSLGGSGEQYFGPGTRLTVT.

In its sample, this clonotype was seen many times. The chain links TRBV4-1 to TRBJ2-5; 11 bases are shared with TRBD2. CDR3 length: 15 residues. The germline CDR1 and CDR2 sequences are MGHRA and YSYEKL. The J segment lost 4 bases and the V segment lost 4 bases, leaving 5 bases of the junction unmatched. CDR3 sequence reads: CASSPFGLAGETQYF. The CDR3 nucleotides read TGCGCCAGCAGCCCCTTTGGACTAGCGGGAGAGACCCAGTACTTC.

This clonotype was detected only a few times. In DNA, the CDR3 is TGTGCCAGCAGTTATGACCTGGGGACTAGTTCAAGAAACAATGAGCAGTTCTTC. Its protein is CASSYDLGTSSRNNEQFF. V gene TRBV6-2 or TRBV6-3 combines with J gene TRBJ2-1; 8 nucleotides line up with TRBD2. J was trimmed by 5 bases and V by 3 bases; bases with no gene match: 15. Germline V gene data show CDR1 as MNHEY and CDR2 as SVGEGT. The length of the CDR3 is 18 residues.

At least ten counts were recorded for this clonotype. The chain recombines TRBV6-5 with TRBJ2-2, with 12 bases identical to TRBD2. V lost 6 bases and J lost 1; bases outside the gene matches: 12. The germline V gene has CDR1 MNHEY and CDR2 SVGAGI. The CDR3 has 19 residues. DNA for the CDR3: TGTGCCAGCAGCCTACTAGCGGGAGGAACGAAACGGAACACCGGGGAGCTGTTTTTT. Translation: CASSLLAGGTKRNTGELFF.

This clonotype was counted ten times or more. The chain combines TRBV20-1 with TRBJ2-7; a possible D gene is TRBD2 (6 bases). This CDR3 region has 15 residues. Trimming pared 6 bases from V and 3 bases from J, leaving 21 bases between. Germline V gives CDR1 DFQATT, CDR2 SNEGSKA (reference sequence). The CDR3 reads CSARAATRASYEQYF. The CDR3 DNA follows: TGCAGTGCCCGAGCCGCGACTAGAGCAAGCTACGAGCAGTACTTC.

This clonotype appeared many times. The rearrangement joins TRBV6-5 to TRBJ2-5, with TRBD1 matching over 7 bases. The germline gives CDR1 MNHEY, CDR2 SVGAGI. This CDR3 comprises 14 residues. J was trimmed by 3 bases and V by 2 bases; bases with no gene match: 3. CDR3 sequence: CASSYGTGEETQYF. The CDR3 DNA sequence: TGTGCCAGCAGTTACGGAACAGGGGAAGAGACCCAGTACTTC.

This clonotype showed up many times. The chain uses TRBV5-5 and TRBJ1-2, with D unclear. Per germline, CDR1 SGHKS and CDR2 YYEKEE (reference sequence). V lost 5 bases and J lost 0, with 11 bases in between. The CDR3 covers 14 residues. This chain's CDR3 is CASRRESTNYGYTF. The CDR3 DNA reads TGTGCCAGCAGACGAGAGAGCACTAACTATGGCTACACCTTC.

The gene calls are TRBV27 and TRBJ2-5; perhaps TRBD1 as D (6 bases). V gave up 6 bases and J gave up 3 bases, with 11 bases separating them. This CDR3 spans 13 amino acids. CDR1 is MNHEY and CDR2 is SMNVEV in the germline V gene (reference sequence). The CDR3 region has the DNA TGTGCCAGCAGCGCAGGGGAAGAAGAGACCCAGTACTTC. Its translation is CASSAGEEETQYF.

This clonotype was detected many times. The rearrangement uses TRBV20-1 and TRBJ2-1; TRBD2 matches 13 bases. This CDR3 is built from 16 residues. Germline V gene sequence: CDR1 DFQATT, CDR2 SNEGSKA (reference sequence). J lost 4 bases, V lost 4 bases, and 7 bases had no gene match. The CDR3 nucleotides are TGCAGTGCTACGGGACTAGCGGGGTCTACTTACAATGAGCAGTTCTTC. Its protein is CSATGLAGSTYNEQFF.

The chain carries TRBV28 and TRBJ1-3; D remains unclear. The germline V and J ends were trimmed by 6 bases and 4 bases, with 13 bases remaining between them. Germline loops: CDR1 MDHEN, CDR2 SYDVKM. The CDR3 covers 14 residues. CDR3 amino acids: CASSPIGRGNTIYF. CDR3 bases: TGTGCCAGCAGCCCCATCGGCAGGGGAAACACCATATATTTT.

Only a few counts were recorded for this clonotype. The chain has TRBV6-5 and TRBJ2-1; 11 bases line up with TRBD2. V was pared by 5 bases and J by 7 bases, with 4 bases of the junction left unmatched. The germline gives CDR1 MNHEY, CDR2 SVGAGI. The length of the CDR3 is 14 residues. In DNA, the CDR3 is TGTGCCAGCAGTCCCGGGACTAGCGGTAATGAGCAGTTCTTC. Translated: CASSPGTSGNEQFF.